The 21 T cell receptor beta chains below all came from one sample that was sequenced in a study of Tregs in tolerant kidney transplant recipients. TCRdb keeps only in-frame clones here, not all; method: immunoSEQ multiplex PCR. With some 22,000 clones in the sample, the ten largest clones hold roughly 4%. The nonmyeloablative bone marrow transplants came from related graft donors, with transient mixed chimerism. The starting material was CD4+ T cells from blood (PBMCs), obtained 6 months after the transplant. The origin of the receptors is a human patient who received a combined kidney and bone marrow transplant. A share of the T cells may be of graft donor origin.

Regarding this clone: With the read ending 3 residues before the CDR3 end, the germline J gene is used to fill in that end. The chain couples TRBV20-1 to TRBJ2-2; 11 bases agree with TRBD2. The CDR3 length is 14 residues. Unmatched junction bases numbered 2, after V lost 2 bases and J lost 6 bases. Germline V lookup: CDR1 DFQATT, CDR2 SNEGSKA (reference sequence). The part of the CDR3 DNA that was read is TGCAGTGCTAGAACTAGCGGGAGATCCGGGGAG. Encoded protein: CSARTSGRSGE. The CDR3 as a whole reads CSARTSGRSGELFF.

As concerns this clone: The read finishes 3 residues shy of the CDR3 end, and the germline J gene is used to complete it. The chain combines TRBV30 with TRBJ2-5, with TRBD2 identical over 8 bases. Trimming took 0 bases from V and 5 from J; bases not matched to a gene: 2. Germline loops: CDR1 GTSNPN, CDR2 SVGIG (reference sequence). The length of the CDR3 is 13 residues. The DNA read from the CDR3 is TGTGCCTGGAGTGTACGGGGGGGTGAGACC. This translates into CAWSVRGGET. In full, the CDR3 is CAWSVRGGETQYF.

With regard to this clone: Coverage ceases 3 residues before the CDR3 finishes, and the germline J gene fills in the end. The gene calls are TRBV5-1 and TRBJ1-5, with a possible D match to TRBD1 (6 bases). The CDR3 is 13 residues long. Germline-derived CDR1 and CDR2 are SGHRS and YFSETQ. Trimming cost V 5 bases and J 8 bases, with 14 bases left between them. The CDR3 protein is CASRSGDKEPQHF. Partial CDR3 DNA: TGCGCCAGCAGGTCAGGGGATAAGGAGCCC.

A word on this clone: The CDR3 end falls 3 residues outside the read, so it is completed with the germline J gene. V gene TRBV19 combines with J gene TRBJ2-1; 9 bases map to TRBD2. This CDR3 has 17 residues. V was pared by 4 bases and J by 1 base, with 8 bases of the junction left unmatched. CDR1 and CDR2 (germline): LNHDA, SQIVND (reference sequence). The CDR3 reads CASSTLRGGRSYNEQFF. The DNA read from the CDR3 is TGTGCCAGTAGTACCCTGCGGGGGGGGAGGTCCTACAATGAG.

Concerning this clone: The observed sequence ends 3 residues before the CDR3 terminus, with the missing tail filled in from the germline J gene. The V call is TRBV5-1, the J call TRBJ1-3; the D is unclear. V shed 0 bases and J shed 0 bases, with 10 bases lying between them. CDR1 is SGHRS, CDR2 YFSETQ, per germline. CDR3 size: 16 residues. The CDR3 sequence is CASSLDSLGSGNTIYF. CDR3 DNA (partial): TGCGCCAGCAGCTTGGACTCCCTAGGCTCTGGAAACACC.

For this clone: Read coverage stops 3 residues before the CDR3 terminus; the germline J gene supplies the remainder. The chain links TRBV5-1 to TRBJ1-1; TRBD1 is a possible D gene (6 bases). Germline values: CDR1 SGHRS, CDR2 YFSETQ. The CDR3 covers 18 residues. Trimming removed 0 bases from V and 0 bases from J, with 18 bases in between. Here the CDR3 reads CASSLGPGGPRMNTEAFF. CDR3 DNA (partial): TGCGCCAGCAGCTTGGGGCCTGGGGGCCCCCGGATGAACACTGAA.

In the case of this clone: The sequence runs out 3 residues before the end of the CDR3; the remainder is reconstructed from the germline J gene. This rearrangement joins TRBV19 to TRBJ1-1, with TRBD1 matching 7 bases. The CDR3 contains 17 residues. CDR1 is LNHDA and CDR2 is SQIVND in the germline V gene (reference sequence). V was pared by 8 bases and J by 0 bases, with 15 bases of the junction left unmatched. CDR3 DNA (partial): TGTGCCAGTTCTCACCGGGACAGCGTTTTCATGAACACTGAA. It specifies CASSHRDSVFMNTE. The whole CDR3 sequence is CASSHRDSVFMNTEAFF.

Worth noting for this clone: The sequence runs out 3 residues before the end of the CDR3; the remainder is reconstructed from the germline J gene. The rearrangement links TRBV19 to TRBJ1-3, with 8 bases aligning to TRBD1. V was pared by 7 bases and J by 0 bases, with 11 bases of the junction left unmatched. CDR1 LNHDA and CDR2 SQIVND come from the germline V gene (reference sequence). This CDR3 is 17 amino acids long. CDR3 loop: CASIPPPGQASGNTIYF. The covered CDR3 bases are TGTGCCAGTATCCCCCCCCCGGGACAGGCCTCTGGAAACACC.

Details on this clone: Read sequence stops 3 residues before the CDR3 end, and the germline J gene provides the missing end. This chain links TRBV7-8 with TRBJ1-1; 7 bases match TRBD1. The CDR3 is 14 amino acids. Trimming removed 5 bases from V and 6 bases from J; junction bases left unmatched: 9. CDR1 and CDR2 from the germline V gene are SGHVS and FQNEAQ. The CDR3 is CASSAYNRGAEAFF. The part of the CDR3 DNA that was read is TGTGCCAGCAGCGCATACAACAGGGGCGCTGAA.

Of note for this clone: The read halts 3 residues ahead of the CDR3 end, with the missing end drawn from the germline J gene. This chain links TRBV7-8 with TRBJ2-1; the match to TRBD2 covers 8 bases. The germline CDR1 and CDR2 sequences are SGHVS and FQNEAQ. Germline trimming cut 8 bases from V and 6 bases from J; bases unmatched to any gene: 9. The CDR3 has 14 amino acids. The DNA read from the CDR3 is TGTGCCAGCGATCGCGGGGGGCAGTTCAATGAG. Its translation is CASDRGGQFNE. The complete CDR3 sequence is CASDRGGQFNEQFF.

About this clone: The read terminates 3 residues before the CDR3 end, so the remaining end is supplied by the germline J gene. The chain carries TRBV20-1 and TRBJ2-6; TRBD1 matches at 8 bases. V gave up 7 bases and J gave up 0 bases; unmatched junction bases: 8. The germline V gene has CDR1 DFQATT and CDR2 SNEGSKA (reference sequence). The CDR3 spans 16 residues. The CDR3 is CSGDQGAVSGANVLTF. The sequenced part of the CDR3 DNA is TGCAGTGGGGATCAGGGGGCCGTCTCTGGGGCCAACGTC.

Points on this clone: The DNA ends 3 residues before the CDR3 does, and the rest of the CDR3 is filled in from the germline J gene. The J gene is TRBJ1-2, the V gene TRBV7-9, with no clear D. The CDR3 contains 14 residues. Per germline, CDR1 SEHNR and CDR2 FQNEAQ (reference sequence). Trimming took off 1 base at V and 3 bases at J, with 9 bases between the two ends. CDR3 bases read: TGTGCCAGCAGCTTAGATAAGGCCCACTATGGC. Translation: CASSLDKAHYG. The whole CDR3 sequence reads CASSLDKAHYGYTF.

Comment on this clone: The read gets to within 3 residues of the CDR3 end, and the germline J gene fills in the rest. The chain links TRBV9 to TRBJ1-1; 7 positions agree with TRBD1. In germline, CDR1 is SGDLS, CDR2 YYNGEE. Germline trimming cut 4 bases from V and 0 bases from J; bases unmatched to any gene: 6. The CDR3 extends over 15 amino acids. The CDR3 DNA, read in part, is TGTGCCAGCAGCCCTCAGACAGGGATGAACACTGAA. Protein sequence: CASSPQTGMNTE. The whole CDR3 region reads CASSPQTGMNTEAFF.

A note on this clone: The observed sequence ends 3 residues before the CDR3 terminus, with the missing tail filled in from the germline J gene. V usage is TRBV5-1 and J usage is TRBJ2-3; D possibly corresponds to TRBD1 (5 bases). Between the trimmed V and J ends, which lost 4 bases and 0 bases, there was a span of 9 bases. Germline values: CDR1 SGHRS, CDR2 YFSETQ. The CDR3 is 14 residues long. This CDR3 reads CASSPDTSTDTQYF. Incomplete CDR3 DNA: TGCGCCAGCAGCCCGGACACTAGCACAGATACG. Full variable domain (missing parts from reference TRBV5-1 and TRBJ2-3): KAGVTQTPRYLIKTRGQQVTLSCSPISGHRSVSWYQQTPGQGLQFLFEYFSETQRNKGNFPGRFSGRQFSNSRSEMNVSTLELGDSALYLCASSPDTSTDTQYFGPGTRLTVL.

The part of the CDR3 DNA that was read is TGCAGTGCCAGAACTGTCACAGGGGGGAATTCACCC. Translating it yields CSARTVTGGNSP. The whole CDR3 protein is CSARTVTGGNSPLHF. This chain connects TRBV20-1 to TRBJ1-6; 8 bases are a match to TRBD1. The CDR3 end lies 3 residues beyond the end of the read and is filled in from the germline J gene. The germline V gene has CDR1 DFQATT and CDR2 SNEGSKA (reference sequence). The CDR3 is made up of 15 amino acids. Germline trimming cut 6 bases from V and 7 bases from J; bases unmatched to any gene: 11.

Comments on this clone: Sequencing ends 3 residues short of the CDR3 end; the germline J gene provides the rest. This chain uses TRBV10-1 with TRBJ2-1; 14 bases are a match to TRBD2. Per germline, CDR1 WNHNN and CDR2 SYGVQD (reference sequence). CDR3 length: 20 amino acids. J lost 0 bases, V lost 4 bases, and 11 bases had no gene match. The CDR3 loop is CASSGFAPGLAGVSYNEQFF. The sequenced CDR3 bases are TGCGCCAGCAGTGGCTTCGCTCCGGGACTAGCGGGGGTCTCCTACAATGAG.

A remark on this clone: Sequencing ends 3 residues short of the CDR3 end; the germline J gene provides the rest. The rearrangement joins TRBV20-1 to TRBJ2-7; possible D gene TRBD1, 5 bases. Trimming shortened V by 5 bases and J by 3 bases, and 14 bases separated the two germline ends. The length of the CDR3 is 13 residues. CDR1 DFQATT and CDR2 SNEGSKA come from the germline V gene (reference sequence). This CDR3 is CSAGAQTNYEQYF. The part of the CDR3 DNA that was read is TGCAGTGCTGGGGCCCAAACTAACTACGAG.

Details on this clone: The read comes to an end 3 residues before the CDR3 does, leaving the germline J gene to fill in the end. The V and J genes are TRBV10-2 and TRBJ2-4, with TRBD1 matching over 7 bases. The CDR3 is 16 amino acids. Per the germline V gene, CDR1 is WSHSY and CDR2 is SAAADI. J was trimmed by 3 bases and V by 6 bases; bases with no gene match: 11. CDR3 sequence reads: CASSRQGPIVKNIQYF. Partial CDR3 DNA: TGCGCCAGCAGCCGACAGGGACCGATTGTCAAAAACATT.

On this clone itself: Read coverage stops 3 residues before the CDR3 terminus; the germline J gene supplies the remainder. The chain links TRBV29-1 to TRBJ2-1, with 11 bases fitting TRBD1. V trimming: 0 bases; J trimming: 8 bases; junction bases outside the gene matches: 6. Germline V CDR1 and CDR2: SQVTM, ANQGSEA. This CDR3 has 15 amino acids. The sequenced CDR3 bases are TGCAGCGTTGAAGATTTCGGGACAGGGGGTGATGAG. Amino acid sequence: CSVEDFGTGGDE. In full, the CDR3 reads CSVEDFGTGGDEQFF.

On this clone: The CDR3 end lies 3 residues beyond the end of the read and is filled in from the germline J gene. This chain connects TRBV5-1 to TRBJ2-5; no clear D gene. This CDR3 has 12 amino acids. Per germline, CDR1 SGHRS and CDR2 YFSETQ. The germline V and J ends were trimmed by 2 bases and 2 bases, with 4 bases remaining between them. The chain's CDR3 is CASSFTQETQYF. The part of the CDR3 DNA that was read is TGCGCCAGCAGCTTTACACAAGAGACC.

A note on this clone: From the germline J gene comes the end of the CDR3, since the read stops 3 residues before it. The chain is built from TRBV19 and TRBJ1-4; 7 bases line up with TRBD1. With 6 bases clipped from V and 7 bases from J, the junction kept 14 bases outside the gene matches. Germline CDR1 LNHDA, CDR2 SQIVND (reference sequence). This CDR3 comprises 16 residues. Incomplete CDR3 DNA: TGTGCCAGTAGCAAGGGACAGCTTGGGAGAGGTGAAAAA. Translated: CASSKGQLGRGEK. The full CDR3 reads CASSKGQLGRGEKLFF.